A few counts support the clone carrying this T cell receptor (beta chain). The antigen remains unidentified. This specimen comes from a study of metastatic and nonmetastatic thyroid tumors. The wider study: Where malignant and benign thyroid patients were concerned, repertoires were compared across blood and tumor or nodule tissue. Whole-study findings and limits: As reported, TCR beta diversity in blood and tumor was significantly higher in malignant thyroid tumors than in benign nodules.

In the original workflow: Differences in CDR3 between clinicopathological groups were drawn on to build a classifier intended to discriminate distant-metastatic papillary thyroid cancer patients. TCRdb re-clonotyped the PCR reads through MiXCR. TCRdb assigned the V and J calls; the authors' analysis was not used. Counted here are approximately 4,200 clones, 33% occurring once; the ten biggest clones make up roughly 15%. Treatment of any kind had been given to no patient before thyroid surgery. The CDR3 spans 15 residues. V was cut by 2 bases and J by 1 base, with 11 bases left in between. Looked up from germline, CDR1 is MDHEN and CDR2 is SYDVKM.

The chain couples TRBV28 to TRBJ1-2, with TRBD1 as a possible D gene (5 bases). This receptor was obtained from a female donor with papillary thyroid cancer or a benign thyroid nodule (not recorded which). Some clones in this sample may be carry-over from other donors' samples. Material: adjacent normal tissue. The CDR3, as DNA: TGTGCCAGCAGTTTACGCAGGGACTATAACTATGGCTACACCTTC. Translated: CASSLRRDYNYGYTF.